The next 18 T cell receptor beta chains were all read from a single sample in a study of blood T cell repertoires in COVID-19. Only in-frame clones appear in the TCRdb table, and some are missing; sequencing was by immunoSEQ multiplex PCR. The sample carries more than 25,000 clones, 84% recorded once. The material sequenced was peripheral blood. The receptor source for this set is a man older than 75 with active COVID-19.

This rearrangement joins TRBV5-1 to TRBJ2-6; tentative D call: TRBD1 (5 bases). The CDR3 is made up of 18 amino acids. Germline CDR1 and CDR2: SGHRS and YFSETQ. Trimming removed 4 bases at V and 4 bases at J, with 21 bases between. In nucleotides, the CDR3 is TGCGCCAGCAGCGCCTCAGGGTACCTCTCTTTGGGGGCCAACGTCCTGACTTTC. It encodes CASSASGYLSLGANVLTF.

The V call is TRBV27, the J call TRBJ2-1, with 7 bases identical to TRBD1. The CDR3 has 13 amino acids. Trimming cost V 7 bases and J 9 bases; bases outside gene matches: 9. The germline gives CDR1 MNHEY, CDR2 SMNVEV (reference sequence). In DNA form, the CDR3 reads TGTGCCAGCATCAAAGACAGGGACGGTGAGCAGTTCTTC. The encoded protein is CASIKDRDGEQFF.

This chain uses TRBV9 with TRBJ1-2, with 9 bases identical to TRBD1. V shed 4 bases, J shed 8 bases, and the junction held 12 bases outside the gene matches. This CDR3 has 15 amino acids. The germline V gene has CDR1 SGDLS and CDR2 YYNGEE. The CDR3 sequence is CASSLTSRDREGYTF. CDR3 nucleotide sequence: TGTGCCAGCAGCTTGACCTCCCGGGACAGGGAAGGCTACACCTTC.

The genes are TRBV5-1 and TRBJ2-5; D gene uncertain. The ends were cut back, 0 bases at V and 3 bases at J, with 6 bases in the middle. Germline V lookup: CDR1 SGHRS, CDR2 YFSETQ. The CDR3 is 13 residues long. The CDR3 DNA reads TGCGCCAGCAGCTTGGAAGCTGAAGAGACCCAGTACTTC. This translates into CASSLEAEETQYF.

By proportion, this clone is medium-sized. The chain links TRBV7-9 to TRBJ1-4, with D tentatively TRBD1 (6 bases). This CDR3 is built from 16 residues. Germline assignment: CDR1 SEHNR and CDR2 FQNEAQ (reference sequence). V lost 5 bases and J 8 bases, leaving 21 bases between the germline ends. The CDR3 region has the DNA TGTGCCAGCAGCCGAGTAACGGGGGGGCTGGAGGAAAAACTGTTTTTT. This codes for CASSRVTGGLEEKLFF.

V gene TRBV6-1 combines with J gene TRBJ2-2; tentative D call: TRBD2 (7 bases). CDR3 length equals 16 residues. In germline, CDR1 is MNHNS, CDR2 SASEGT. The V gene lost 7 bases and the J gene lost 5 bases, with 20 bases spanning the gap. CDR3 region: CASTDGEGQETGELFF. The DNA for the CDR3 is TGTGCCAGCACTGACGGGGAGGGACAAGAGACCGGGGAGCTGTTTTTT.

The genes are TRBV6-2 or TRBV6-3 and TRBJ2-1; D not resolved. The length of the CDR3 is 11 residues. V was shortened by 5 bases and J by 8 bases, with 7 bases between the two germline ends. Per germline, CDR1 MNHEY and CDR2 SVGEGT. The CDR3 DNA is TGTGCCAGCAGTCGGTTGGATGAGCAGTTCTTC. Protein sequence: CASSRLDEQFF.

The V gene is TRBV2, the J gene TRBJ2-7; TRBD2 matches at 11 bases. V lost 1 base to trimming and J lost 9 bases; unmatched junction nucleotides: 8. The CDR3 runs to 15 residues. Germline V lookup: CDR1 SNHLY, CDR2 FYNNEI. CDR3 DNA: TGTGCCAGCAGTGAAGTGGTCCAGCTAGCGGGGGGGCAGTACTTC. It codes for CASSEVVQLAGGQYF.

V and J are TRBV7-2 and TRBJ1-6; 11 nucleotides match TRBD1. The CDR3 loop spans 14 amino acids. Trimming took 5 bases from V and 10 from J; bases not matched to a gene: 4. Germline V lookup: CDR1 SGHTA, CDR2 FQGNSA. The CDR3 reads CASSRTGGRSPLHF. The CDR3 nucleotides read TGTGCCAGCAGCCGGACAGGGGGCCGGTCACCCCTCCACTTT.

CDR3 protein: CASSNSGAPTETQYF. The CDR3 DNA reads as TGTGCCAGCAGCAATAGCGGGGCCCCGACGGAGACCCAGTACTTC. V and J are TRBV7-6 and TRBJ2-5; TRBD2 agrees at 8 bases. Trimming at V came to 5 bases and at J to 5 bases, leaving 10 bases not matched to a gene. Germline V gene sequence: CDR1 SGHVS, CDR2 FNYEAQ. CDR3 length equals 15 residues.

A few counts support this clone. The chain uses TRBV14 and TRBJ2-7; D possibly corresponds to TRBD1 (5 bases). The CDR3 consists of 16 residues. Germline V CDR1 and CDR2: SGHDN, FVKESK. V was cut by 2 bases and J by 3 bases, with 17 bases left in between. The DNA of the CDR3 is TGTGCCAGCAGCCAACCAAGTGGGTCAGGGTACTACGAGCAGTACTTC. Its translation: CASSQPSGSGYYEQYF.

The CDR3 loop reads CASSLAGAVTDTQYF. CDR3 coding DNA: TGTGCCAGCAGCTTAGCAGGGGCAGTTACAGATACGCAGTATTTT. The gene calls are TRBV7-9 and TRBJ2-3, with a tentative D call TRBD1 (5 bases). V was pared by 0 bases and J by 3 bases, with 10 bases between. CDR1 is SEHNR and CDR2 is FQNEAQ in the germline V gene (reference sequence). This CDR3 has 15 amino acids. The complete variable domain, with remaining parts taken from reference TRBV7-9 and TRBJ2-3, reads DTGVSQNPRHKITKRGQNVTFRCDPISEHNRLYWYRQTLGQGPEFLTYFQNEAQLEKSRLLSDRFSAERPKGSFSTLEIQRTEQGDSAMYLCASSLAGAVTDTQYFGPGTRLTVL.

This chain joins TRBV24-1 and TRBJ2-1; TRBD2 agrees at 12 bases. The germline gives CDR1 KGHDR, CDR2 SFDVKD. The CDR3 has 14 residues. The junction had 1 base not matched to a gene; V was cut back by 6 bases and J by 5 bases. DNA for the CDR3: TGTGCCACCAGTACTAGCGGGGGGAACAATGAGCAGTTCTTC. It encodes CATSTSGGNNEQFF.

The chain recombines TRBV2 with TRBJ1-5; D is undetermined. V was pared by 4 bases and J by 7 bases, with 17 bases between. CDR3 length: 15 residues. CDR1 is SNHLY and CDR2 is FYNNEI in the germline V gene. In DNA form, the CDR3 reads TGTGCCAGCAGTGGAATTGGTCGCGGATCACAGCCCCAGCATTTT. Its protein is CASSGIGRGSQPQHF. Looking up the rest from reference TRBV2 and TRBJ1-5 gives the full variable domain: EPEVTQTPSHQVTQMGQEVILRCVPISNHLYFYWYRQILGQKVEFLVSFYNNEISEKSEIFDDQFSVERPDGSNFTLKIRSTKLEDSAMYFCASSGIGRGSQPQHFGDGTRLSIL.

J is TRBJ2-7 and V is TRBV7-9, with TRBD2 identical over 12 bases. CDR3 length: 16 residues. Germline V gives CDR1 SEHNR, CDR2 FQNEAQ (reference sequence). Trimming cost V 1 base and J 2 bases; bases outside gene matches: 3. The CDR3 region is CASSLGLAGEPYEQYF. CDR3 DNA: TGTGCCAGCAGCTTAGGACTAGCGGGGGAACCCTACGAGCAGTACTTC.

This clone was seen a single time. The chain couples TRBV6-6 to TRBJ2-1, with 9 nucleotides matching TRBD2. V trimming: 7 bases; J trimming: 6 bases; junction bases outside the gene matches: 10. The CDR3 has 15 residues. Germline-derived CDR1 and CDR2 are MNHNY and SVGAGI (reference sequence). This CDR3 is CASTGQGRGGNEQFF. CDR3 coding DNA: TGTGCCAGCACCGGCCAGGGGCGGGGGGGCAATGAGCAGTTCTTC.

The chain carries TRBV7-9 and TRBJ1-6; D remains unclear. The CDR3 covers 13 residues. Trimming left V 2 bases short and J 14 bases short, with 13 bases between. Germline values: CDR1 SEHNR, CDR2 FQNEAQ (reference sequence). The CDR3 spells CASSLIDYSALHF. The DNA of the CDR3 is TGTGCCAGCAGCTTAATCGACTACTCGGCCCTCCACTTT. The whole variable domain, filled in from reference TRBV7-9 and TRBJ1-6, reads DTGVSQNPRHKITKRGQNVTFRCDPISEHNRLYWYRQTLGQGPEFLTYFQNEAQLEKSRLLSDRFSAERPKGSFSTLEIQRTEQGDSAMYLCASSLIDYSALHFGNGTRLTVT.

The chain uses TRBV7-9 and TRBJ1-2; TRBD1 matches 8 bases. V was pared by 5 bases and J by 4 bases, with 6 bases of the junction left unmatched. CDR1 is SEHNR and CDR2 is FQNEAQ in the germline V gene (reference sequence). The CDR3 is 14 residues long. The DNA of the CDR3 is TGTGCCAGCAGCCGCGGACAGGGCCCCTATGGCTACACCTTC. Translated, it gives CASSRGQGPYGYTF.